This T cell receptor (beta chain) was found in a study of shared clonotypes between healthy human individuals. General study findings and limits: A reduction in generation probabilities was seen for non-shared clonotypes relative to those shared by all four donors.

On this clone: What it binds is not known.

Produced via immunoSEQ multiplex PCR; TCRdb's table is partial and in-frame only. The top ten hold around a third of the sample, which has roughly 700,000 clones, 90% seen once. The CDR3 is made up of 16 amino acids. J lost 6 bases, V lost 5 bases, and 8 bases had no gene match. Germline loops: CDR1 SGHVS, CDR2 FQNEAQ. This sequence originates from a young man in good health. Some clones in this sample may be carry-over from other donors' samples. The chain has TRBV7-8 and TRBJ2-1, with 12 bases fitting TRBD2. The sample was memory CD8+ T cells from PBMCs. The sample's subset: CD45RO+ cells pooled with CCR7-negative TemRA cells. CDR3 bases: TGTGCCAGCAGCCAGCCCGGACTAGCGGGGCTCAATGAGCAGTTCTTC. Translation gives CASSQPGLAGLNEQFF.